These 19 T cell receptor beta chains came from one sample sequenced in a study of blood T cell repertoires in COVID-19. The method was immunoSEQ multiplex PCR; TCRdb's version includes in-frame clones alone and lacks a portion of them. The table shows roughly 150,000 clones, with approximately 88% occurring only once. The material sequenced was PBMCs or T cells enriched from blood (not recorded which). The receptor source for this set is a man in his 70s who had been exposed to COVID-19.

The rearrangement uses TRBV10-2 and TRBJ2-7; 9 nucleotides agree with TRBD1. The germline V gene has CDR1 WSHSY and CDR2 SAAADI. J was trimmed by 3 bases and V by 2 bases; bases with no gene match: 11. The CDR3 sequence is 17 residues long. The CDR3 DNA reads as TGCGCCAGCAGTGAGCATTACCGGGACAGGGACTACTACGAGCAGTACTTC. Translated: CASSEHYRDRDYYEQYF.

This rearrangement joins TRBV10-3 to TRBJ2-1; 16 bases are a match to TRBD2. After removal of 8 bases from V and 10 bases from J, the junction contained 14 bases not matched to a gene. This CDR3 has 17 amino acids. The germline V gene has CDR1 ENHRY and CDR2 SYGVKD. CDR3 sequence: CAISPGLAGGREEEQFF. The CDR3 DNA reads TGTGCCATCTCCCCGGGACTAGCGGGGGGGCGCGAGGAAGAGCAGTTCTTC.

The genes are TRBV29-1 and TRBJ2-5; TRBD2 is a possible D gene (5 bases). This CDR3 comprises 13 residues. The V end lost 4 bases, the J end lost 1 base, and 10 bases lay between the germline ends. CDR1 and CDR2 (germline): SQVTM, ANQGSEA. The CDR3 DNA sequence: TGCAGCGTTGTTACTAGGACCCAAGAGACCCAGTACTTC. This gives the protein CSVVTRTQETQYF.

This clone was seen more than once but under ten times. The V and J genes are TRBV6-2 or TRBV6-3 and TRBJ2-2, with TRBD1 identical over 8 bases. V was clipped by 2 bases and J by 3 bases; unmatched bases: 8. In germline, CDR1 is MNHEY, CDR2 SVGEGT. The CDR3 runs to 17 residues. CDR3 residues: CASSYPGQGSYTGELFF. The DNA of the CDR3 is TGTGCCAGCAGTTACCCCGGACAGGGATCGTACACCGGGGAGCTGTTTTTT.

This chain uses TRBV7-3 with TRBJ1-1; TRBD1 agrees at 8 bases. V shed 3 bases and J 3 bases; nucleotides not matched to a gene: 6. The CDR3 sequence is 15 residues long. Germline lookup yields CDR1 SGHTA and CDR2 FQGTGA. For the CDR3, the DNA is TGTGCCAGCAGCTTCCCAGGACAGGGCGACACTGAAGCTTTCTTT. Translation: CASSFPGQGDTEAFF.

This sequence joins TRBV5-5 and TRBJ2-3; TRBD1 matches at 8 bases. CDR3 size: 16 residues. Germline V gene sequence: CDR1 SGHKS, CDR2 YYEKEE (reference sequence). V shed 4 bases and J 8 bases; nucleotides not matched to a gene: 15. The CDR3 protein is CASSRAMDRAGSTQYF. In DNA form, the CDR3 reads TGTGCCAGCAGCCGCGCAATGGACAGGGCGGGCAGTACGCAGTATTTT.

The rearrangement uses TRBV5-4 and TRBJ2-3; 10 bases align to TRBD2. CDR3 length equals 17 residues. The V gene's germline CDR1 is SGHNT and CDR2 YYREEE (reference sequence). J gave up 0 bases and V 7 bases, and 11 bases lay outside the gene matches. Here the CDR3 DNA reads TGTGCCAGCGCCGACGGCCTAGCGGGGGCAAGCACAGATACGCAGTATTTT. Its protein is CASADGLAGASTDTQYF.

The chain employs TRBV3-1 (or the pseudogene TRBV3-2) and TRBJ1-1; D is undetermined. CDR3 size: 12 residues. With 0 bases removed from V and 14 bases from J, the gap between germline ends came to 13 bases. Germline V gene data show CDR1 as LGHDT and CDR2 as YNNKEL (reference sequence). The CDR3 DNA is TGTGCCAGCAGCCAAGAATCGCGCCGGAGCTTCTTT. Translated, it gives CASSQESRRSFF.

The chain employs TRBV14 and TRBJ1-2; D gene ambiguous. Germline V gene sequence: CDR1 SGHDN, CDR2 FVKESK. The V end lost 0 bases, the J end lost 6 bases, and 14 bases lay between the germline ends. There are 15 residues in the CDR3. The CDR3: CASSQDLGSGNGYTF. CDR3 nucleotide sequence: TGTGCCAGCAGCCAAGATCTCGGGTCCGGTAATGGCTACACCTTC.

The gene calls are TRBV27 and TRBJ2-7; weak D call: TRBD1 (6 bases). Trimming removed 0 bases from V and 3 bases from J, with 12 bases in between. CDR1 is MNHEY, CDR2 SMNVEV, per germline (reference sequence). CDR3 length: 15 amino acids. The chain's CDR3 is CASSLSGHRDYEQYF. The DNA of the CDR3 is TGTGCCAGCAGTTTATCGGGACACAGGGACTACGAGCAGTACTTC.

The chain couples TRBV14 to TRBJ1-2; TRBD1 matches at 7 bases. Trimming at V came to 5 bases and at J to 4 bases, leaving 10 bases not matched to a gene. Germline CDR1 reads SGHDN; CDR2 reads FVKESK. The CDR3 totals 15 residues. This CDR3 is CASSETGSLLYGYTF. CDR3 sequence (DNA): TGTGCCAGCAGCGAGACAGGGAGCCTGCTCTATGGCTACACCTTC.

V is TRBV2 and J is TRBJ2-1; perhaps TRBD2 as D (5 bases). Germline V gene sequence: CDR1 SNHLY, CDR2 FYNNEI. V lost 5 bases and J lost 3, with 14 bases in between. The CDR3 loop spans 15 amino acids. The CDR3 DNA follows: TGTGCCAGCAGTCCCCGGGCTAGCAGCTACAATGAGCAGTTCTTC. It translates to CASSPRASSYNEQFF. Full variable domain (outside the CDR3, taken from reference TRBV2 and TRBJ2-1): EPEVTQTPSHQVTQMGQEVILRCVPISNHLYFYWYRQILGQKVEFLVSFYNNEISEKSEIFDDQFSVERPDGSNFTLKIRSTKLEDSAMYFCASSPRASSYNEQFFGPGTRLTVL.

V is TRBV7-2 and J is TRBJ2-5; D gene ambiguous. CDR3 length: 14 residues. The V gene's germline CDR1 is SGHTA and CDR2 FQGNSA. The V end lost 1 base, the J end lost 2 bases, and 8 bases lay between the germline ends. The CDR3 sequence: CASSLEYSQETQYF. CDR3 coding DNA: TGTGCCAGCAGCTTAGAGTACAGTCAAGAGACCCAGTACTTC.

This sequence joins TRBV2 and TRBJ1-5; D may be TRBD1 (5 bases). The CDR3 extends over 13 amino acids. The V gene lost 8 bases and the J gene lost 6 bases, with 14 bases spanning the gap. Germline-derived CDR1 and CDR2 are SNHLY and FYNNEI. The CDR3 DNA follows: TGTGCCAGCCAATTGGGTAGGGGTCAGCCCCAGCATTTT. Its protein product is CASQLGRGQPQHF.

The V gene is TRBV19, the J gene TRBJ2-7; 7 nucleotides line up with TRBD1. Germline V CDR1 and CDR2: LNHDA, SQIVND (reference sequence). After removal of 7 bases from V and 5 bases from J, the junction contained 11 bases not matched to a gene. This CDR3 has 14 amino acids. CDR3 amino acids: CASNPTGMQDEQYF. CDR3 nucleotides: TGTGCCAGTAATCCGACAGGGATGCAGGACGAGCAGTACTTC. The entire variable domain, with the rest obtained from reference TRBV19 and TRBJ2-7, is as follows: DGGITQSPKYLFRKEGQNVTLSCEQNLNHDAMYWYRQDPGQGLRLIYYSQIVNDFQKGDIAEGYSVSREKKESFPLTVTSAQKNPTAFYLCASNPTGMQDEQYFGPGTRLTVT.

CDR3 region: CATSDLVQGKQYF. The DNA of the CDR3 is TGTGCCACCAGTGATCTGGTACAGGGGAAGCAGTACTTC. The chain has TRBV24-1 and TRBJ2-7; 7 bases map to TRBD1. CDR1 is KGHDR, CDR2 SFDVKD, per germline. The J segment lost 8 bases and the V segment lost 3 bases, leaving 6 bases of the junction unmatched. The CDR3 sequence is 13 residues long.

The genes are TRBV4-3 and TRBJ2-4, with 7 bases that match TRBD2. Germline V lookup: CDR1 LGHNA, CDR2 YSLEER. The CDR3 is 18 amino acids. The V gene end was trimmed by 1 base and the J gene end by 6 bases; junction bases not matched to a gene: 15. CDR3 bases: TGCGCCAGCAGCCAAGGCTTCGGCGGGAGTTGGAACGGAAACATTCAGTACTTC. Its translation is CASSQGFGGSWNGNIQYF.

This chain links TRBV25-1 with TRBJ1-5; no definite D call. V was pared by 7 bases and J by 0 bases, with 19 bases between. CDR1 is MGHDK and CDR2 is SYGVNS in the germline V gene. The CDR3 is 17 residues long. Written as DNA, the CDR3 is TGTGCCAGCAACGAGAAAGGCGAGGGCTATAGCAATCAGCCCCAGCATTTT. It is translated as CASNEKGEGYSNQPQHF.

This chain joins TRBV19 and TRBJ2-7; 10 bases align to TRBD1. CDR3 size: 15 residues. CDR1 and CDR2 (germline): LNHDA, SQIVND (reference sequence). V lost 6 bases and J lost 3; bases outside the gene matches: 8. Written as DNA, the CDR3 is TGTGCCAGTAGCCGAAGGGGGGACAGGGGCTACGAGCAGTACTTC. As protein: CASSRRGDRGYEQYF.